This T cell receptor (beta chain) is drawn from a study of vaccination and CD4 T cells after COVID-19. Study in general: In the convalescent cohort, there were six males and four females, two of them Hispanic.

The treatment was: 10-day PBMC culture with coronavirus spike peptide pools or control peptides (ViraFEST assay). ViraFEST relied on peptide pools to expand antigen-specific T cells; the TCRs were sequenced afterward. Cultures of PBMCs, 1.5 million to 2 million per well, were set up with about 10 IU/ml IL-2 and 8 to 10 ug/ml peptide pools. Worth noting for this clonotype: Its matching antigen is unknown.

The germline V gene encodes CDR1 SGHAT and CDR2 FQNNGV. Trimming stripped 5 bases from V and 5 bases from J, with 12 bases between. CDR3 length: 13 residues. Oncomine TCR Beta short-read sequencing was applied to DNA from cultured CD4+ T cells. TCRdb re-called the PCR reads through MiXCR, storing one row per CDR3 protein. The table shows about 27,000 distinct CDR3 sequences, with roughly 57% occurring only once. The source material was CD4+ T cells from blood, cultured in vitro, sampled after SARS-CoV-2 vaccination. The source of this sequence is a human donor who received a COVID-19 vaccine. The rearrangement links TRBV11-2 to TRBJ1-2; D perhaps matches TRBD1 (5 bases). The CDR3 DNA follows: TGTGCCAGCAGCCGTACAGGCGTGTATGGCTACACCTTC. Its protein product is CASSRTGVYGYTF.